This T cell receptor beta chain was obtained from a study of breast tumors, draining lymph nodes, adjacent tissues. Whole-study results and caveats: Compared with lymph nodes, tumors were less diverse; compared with nontumor tissue, more.

The lymph nodes were axillary draining lymph nodes from breast cancer patients. This clonotype was seen many times. Antigen: not known. From the multiplex PCR reads, TCRdb called clonotypes with MiXCR, one entry per CDR3 protein. In the table there are 65,000 to 80,000 distinct CDR3 sequences, roughly a fifth of which are singletons. V dropped 5 bases and J dropped 4 bases, with 16 bases sitting between them. The CDR3 runs to 15 residues. Germline values: CDR1 SGHTA, CDR2 FQGNSA. The chain combines TRBV7-2 with TRBJ2-3; the D gene is possibly TRBD2 (5 bases). This TCR derives from a female donor with breast cancer. Some clones in this sample may be carry-over from other donors' samples. Sequenced: axillary lymph node tissue. CDR3 sequence: CASSHNLAVPDTQYF. The CDR3 DNA reads as TGTGCCAGCAGCCACAACCTAGCCGTACCAGATACGCAGTATTTT.